The T cell receptor (beta chain) under discussion was sequenced for a study of CD8+ T cells in alopecia areata. About the research overall: The percentage of affected scalp area served as the score of severity for treated patients.

Once RNA had been extracted, it was reverse transcribed into cDNA to act as the sequencing template. The protocol was immunoSEQ multiplex PCR, while the TCRdb copy is restricted to in-frame clones and leaves out a portion. The sample includes about 180,000 clones, 51% of them seen just once. Study-wide results and limits: TCRs were shared less clearly across patients than in mice, possibly for HLA-related reasons.

The treatment: oral pan-JAK inhibitor, 5-10 mg twice daily. CDR3 length: 14 amino acids. V lost 8 bases and J lost 8; bases outside the gene matches: 11. Germline assignment: CDR1 SGHAT and CDR2 FQNNGV. With regard to this clone: Its antigen is unidentified.

The source of this sequence is a human donor with alopecia areata. This sample comprised CD8+ T cells sorted from blood, obtained around week 54, from a patient treated with tofacitinib. J is TRBJ2-4 and V is TRBV11-2; 8 bases line up with TRBD1. The CDR3 reads CASQTEDRVHIQYF. CDR3 in DNA: TGTGCCAGCCAGACGGAGGACAGGGTGCACATTCAGTACTTC. The entire variable domain, with the rest obtained from reference TRBV11-2 and TRBJ2-4, is as follows: EAGVAQSPRYKIIEKRQSVAFWCNPISGHATLYWYQQILGQGPKLLIQFQNNGVVDDSQLPKDRFSAERLKGVDSTLKIQPAKLEDSAVYLCASQTEDRVHIQYFGAGTRLSVL.